The clone carrying this T cell receptor beta chain was observed a single time. The antigen is undetermined. Method: immunoSEQ multiplex PCR; TCRdb's copy keeps in-frame clones and lacks some. Of some 60,000 clones in the sample, over 80% were seen once. The record originates from a study of OX40 agonist ivuxolimab in advanced cancers. Study findings and constraints: At 0.1 to 3.0 mg/kg, CD4+ and CD8+ blood T cells expanded clonally by week 6.

CDR1 MNHNS and CDR2 SASEGT come from the germline V gene. Trimming stripped 2 bases from V and 5 bases from J, with 8 bases between. The CDR3 spans 13 residues. This chain links TRBV6-1 with TRBJ2-3; D is undetermined. This TCR was sampled from an adult with an advanced solid tumor such as melanoma, head and neck, liver or kidney cancer. The sequenced sample was CD4+ or CD8+ T cells sorted from blood, obtained in a trial of the OX40 agonist ivuxolimab. The CDR3: CASSEKYRDTQYF. CDR3 coding DNA: TGTGCCAGCAGTGAAAAGTATCGAGATACGCAGTATTTT.